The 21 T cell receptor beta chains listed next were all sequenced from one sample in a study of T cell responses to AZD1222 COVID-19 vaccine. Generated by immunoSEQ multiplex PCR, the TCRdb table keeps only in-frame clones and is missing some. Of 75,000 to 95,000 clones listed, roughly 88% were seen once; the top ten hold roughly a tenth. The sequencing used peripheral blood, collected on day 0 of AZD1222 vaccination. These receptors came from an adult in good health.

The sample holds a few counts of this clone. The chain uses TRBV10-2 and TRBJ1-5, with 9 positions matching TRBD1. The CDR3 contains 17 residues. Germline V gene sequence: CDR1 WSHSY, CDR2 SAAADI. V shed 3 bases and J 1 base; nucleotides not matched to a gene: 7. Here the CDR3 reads CASSDRQGGTSNQPQHF. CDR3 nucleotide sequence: TGCGCCAGCAGTGACCGACAGGGGGGGACGAGCAATCAGCCCCAGCATTTT.

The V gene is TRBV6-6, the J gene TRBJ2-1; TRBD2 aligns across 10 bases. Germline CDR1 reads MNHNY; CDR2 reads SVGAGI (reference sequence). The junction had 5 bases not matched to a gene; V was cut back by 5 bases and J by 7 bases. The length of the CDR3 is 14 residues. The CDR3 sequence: CASSQRGGSNEQFF. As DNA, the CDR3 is TGTGCCAGCAGTCAGCGGGGGGGCTCGAATGAGCAGTTCTTC.

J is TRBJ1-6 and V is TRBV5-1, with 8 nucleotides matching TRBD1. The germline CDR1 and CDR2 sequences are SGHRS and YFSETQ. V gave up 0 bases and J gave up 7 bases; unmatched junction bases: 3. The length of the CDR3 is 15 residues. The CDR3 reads CASSLGQGWNSPLHF. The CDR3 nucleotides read TGCGCCAGCAGCTTGGGACAGGGGTGGAATTCACCCCTCCACTTT.

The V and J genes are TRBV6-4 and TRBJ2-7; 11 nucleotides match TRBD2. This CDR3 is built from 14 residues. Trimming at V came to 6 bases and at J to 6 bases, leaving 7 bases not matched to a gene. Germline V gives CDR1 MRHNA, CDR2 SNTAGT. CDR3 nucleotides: TGTGCCAGCAGCGTACTAGCGGGAGTGGGCGAGCAGTACTTC. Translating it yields CASSVLAGVGEQYF.

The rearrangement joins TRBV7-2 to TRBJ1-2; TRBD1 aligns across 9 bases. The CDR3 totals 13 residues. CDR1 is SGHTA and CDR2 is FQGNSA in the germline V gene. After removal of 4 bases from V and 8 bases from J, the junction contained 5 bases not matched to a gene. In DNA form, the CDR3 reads TGTGCCAGCAGCTCGGGACAGGGAGGAGGCTACACCTTC. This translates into CASSSGQGGGYTF.

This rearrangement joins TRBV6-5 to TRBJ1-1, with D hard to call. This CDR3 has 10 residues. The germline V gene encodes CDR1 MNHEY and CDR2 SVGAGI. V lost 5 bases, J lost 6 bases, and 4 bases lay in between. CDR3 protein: CASSIAEAFF. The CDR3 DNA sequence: TGTGCCAGCAGTATCGCTGAAGCTTTCTTT.

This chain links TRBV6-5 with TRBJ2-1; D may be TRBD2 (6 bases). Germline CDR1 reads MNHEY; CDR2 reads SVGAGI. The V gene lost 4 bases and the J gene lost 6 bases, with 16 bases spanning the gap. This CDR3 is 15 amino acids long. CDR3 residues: CASSSRDQAGNEQFF. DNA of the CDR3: TGTGCCAGCAGTTCCCGGGACCAAGCGGGCAATGAGCAGTTCTTC.

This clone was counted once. This chain's CDR3 is CASSPGRGETQYF. The CDR3 DNA reads as TGTGCCAGTAGCCCCGGGAGAGGAGAGACCCAGTACTTC. The chain is built from TRBV19 and TRBJ2-5, with a weak D call TRBD2 (6 bases). Germline V gene lookup returns CDR1 LNHDA and CDR2 SQIVND (reference sequence). Trimming cost V 6 bases and J 4 bases, with 12 bases left between them. The CDR3 totals 13 residues.

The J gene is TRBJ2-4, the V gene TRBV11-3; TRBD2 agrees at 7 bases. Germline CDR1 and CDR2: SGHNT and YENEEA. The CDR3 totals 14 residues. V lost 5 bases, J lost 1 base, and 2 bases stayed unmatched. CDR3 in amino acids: CASSPGGAKNIQYF. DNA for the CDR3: TGTGCCAGCAGCCCCGGGGGGGCCAAAAACATTCAGTACTTC.

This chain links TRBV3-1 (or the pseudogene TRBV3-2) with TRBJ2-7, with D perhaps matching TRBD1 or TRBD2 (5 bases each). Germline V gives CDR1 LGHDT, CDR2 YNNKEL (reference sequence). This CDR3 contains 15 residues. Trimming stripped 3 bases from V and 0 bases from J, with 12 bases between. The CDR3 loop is CASSQGVQGSYEQYF. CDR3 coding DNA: TGTGCCAGCAGCCAGGGAGTCCAGGGCTCCTACGAGCAGTACTTC.

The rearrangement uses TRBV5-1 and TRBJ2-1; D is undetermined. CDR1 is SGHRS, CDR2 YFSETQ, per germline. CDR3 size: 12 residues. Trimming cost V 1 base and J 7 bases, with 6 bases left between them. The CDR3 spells CASSLLWNEQFF. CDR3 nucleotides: TGCGCCAGCAGCTTGCTCTGGAATGAGCAGTTCTTC.

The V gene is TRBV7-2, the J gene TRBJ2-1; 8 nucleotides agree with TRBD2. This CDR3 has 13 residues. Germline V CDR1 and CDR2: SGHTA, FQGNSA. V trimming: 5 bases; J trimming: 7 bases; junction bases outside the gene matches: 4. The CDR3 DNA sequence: TGTGCCAGCAGCCCGGGGGGGGGAAATGAGCAGTTCTTC. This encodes CASSPGGGNEQFF.

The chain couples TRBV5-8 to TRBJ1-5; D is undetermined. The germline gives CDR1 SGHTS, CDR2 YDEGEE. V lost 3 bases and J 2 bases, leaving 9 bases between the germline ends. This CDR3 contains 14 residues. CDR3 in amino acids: CASSCKGGNQPQHF. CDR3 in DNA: TGTGCCAGCAGCTGCAAGGGCGGCAATCAGCCCCAGCATTTT.

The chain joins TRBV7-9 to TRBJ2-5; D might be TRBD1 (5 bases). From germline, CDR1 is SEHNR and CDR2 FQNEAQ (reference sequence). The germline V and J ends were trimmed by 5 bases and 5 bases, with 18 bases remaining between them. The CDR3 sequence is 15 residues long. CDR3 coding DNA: TGTGCCAGCAGCCGCACAGGTTCCCCTTCGGAGACCCAGTACTTC. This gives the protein CASSRTGSPSETQYF.

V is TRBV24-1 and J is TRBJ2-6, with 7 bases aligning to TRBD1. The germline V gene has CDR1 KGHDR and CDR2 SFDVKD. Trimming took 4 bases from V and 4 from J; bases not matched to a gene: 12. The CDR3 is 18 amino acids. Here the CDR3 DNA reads TGTGCCACCAGTGACCCTGCAGGCAGGGGGACGGGGGCCAACGTCCTGACTTTC. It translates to CATSDPAGRGTGANVLTF.

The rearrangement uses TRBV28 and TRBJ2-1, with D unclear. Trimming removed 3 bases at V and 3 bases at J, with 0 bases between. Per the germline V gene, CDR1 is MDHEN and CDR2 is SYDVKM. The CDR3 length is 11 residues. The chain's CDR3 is CASSFYNEQFF. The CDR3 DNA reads TGTGCCAGCAGTTTCTACAATGAGCAGTTCTTC.

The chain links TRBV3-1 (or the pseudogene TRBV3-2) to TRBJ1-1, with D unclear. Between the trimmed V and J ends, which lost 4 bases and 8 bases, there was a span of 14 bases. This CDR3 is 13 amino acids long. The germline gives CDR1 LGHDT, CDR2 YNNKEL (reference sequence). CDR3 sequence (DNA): TGTGCCAGCAGCCCCCGCCCGTATAGCGAAGCTTTCTTT. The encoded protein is CASSPRPYSEAFF.

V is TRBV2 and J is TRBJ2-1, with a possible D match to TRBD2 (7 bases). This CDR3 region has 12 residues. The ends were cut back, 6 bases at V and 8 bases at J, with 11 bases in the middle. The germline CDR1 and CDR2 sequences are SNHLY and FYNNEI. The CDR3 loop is CASRSGGHEQFF. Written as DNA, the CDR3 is TGTGCCAGCAGGTCGGGGGGCCATGAGCAGTTCTTC.

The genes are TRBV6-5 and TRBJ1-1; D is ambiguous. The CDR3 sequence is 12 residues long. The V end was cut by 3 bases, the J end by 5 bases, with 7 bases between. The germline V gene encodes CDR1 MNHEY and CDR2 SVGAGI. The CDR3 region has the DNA TGTGCCAGCAGTTATATGGGAACTGAAGCTTTCTTT. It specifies CASSYMGTEAFF.

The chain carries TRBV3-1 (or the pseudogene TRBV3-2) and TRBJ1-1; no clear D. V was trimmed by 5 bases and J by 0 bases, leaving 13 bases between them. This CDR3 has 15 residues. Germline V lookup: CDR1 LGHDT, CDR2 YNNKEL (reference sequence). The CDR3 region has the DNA TGTGCCAGCAGCAGTCTCCCTACTATGAACACTGAAGCTTTCTTT. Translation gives CASSSLPTMNTEAFF.

The CDR3 loop reads CAISPLAGQETQYF. In nucleotides, the CDR3 is TGTGCCATTTCCCCCCTAGCGGGACAAGAGACCCAGTACTTC. This rearrangement joins TRBV28 to TRBJ2-5; 9 positions match TRBD2. Germline V gene lookup returns CDR1 MDHEN and CDR2 SYDVKM. The CDR3 extends over 14 amino acids. V lost 10 bases to trimming and J lost 2 bases; unmatched junction nucleotides: 8.